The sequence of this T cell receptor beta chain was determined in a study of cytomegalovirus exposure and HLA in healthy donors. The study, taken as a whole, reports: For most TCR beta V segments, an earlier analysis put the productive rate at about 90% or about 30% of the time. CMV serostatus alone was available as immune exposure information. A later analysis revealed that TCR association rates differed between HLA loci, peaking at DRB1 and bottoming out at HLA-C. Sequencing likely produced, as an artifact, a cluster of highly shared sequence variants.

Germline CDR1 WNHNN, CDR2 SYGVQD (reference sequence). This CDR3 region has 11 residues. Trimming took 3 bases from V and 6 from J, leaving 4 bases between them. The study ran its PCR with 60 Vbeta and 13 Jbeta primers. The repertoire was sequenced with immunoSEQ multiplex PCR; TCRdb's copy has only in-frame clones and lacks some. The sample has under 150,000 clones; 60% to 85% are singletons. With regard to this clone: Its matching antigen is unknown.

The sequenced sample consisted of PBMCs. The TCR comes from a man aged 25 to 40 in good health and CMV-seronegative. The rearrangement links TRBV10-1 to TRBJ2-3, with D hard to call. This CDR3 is CASSETDTQYF. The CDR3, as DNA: TGCGCCAGCAGTGAAACTGATACGCAGTATTTT.